Sequencing of this T cell receptor beta chain was carried out in a study of Graves' ophthalmopathy and Graves' hyperthyroidism. Whole-study context: Before any treatment, peripheral blood was taken at the initial diagnosis.

V lost 6 bases and J lost 7; bases outside the gene matches: 19. The germline V gene has CDR1 MNHGY and CDR2 SAAAGT. CDR3 length: 18 residues. At least ten counts were recorded for this clonotype. Its antigen is unknown. Hyperthyroidism is called stable when no ophthalmopathy develops within 18 months of follow-up. Certain patients, namely those with other autoimmune diseases, uncontrolled infections, pregnancy or lactation, were excluded. TCR beta CDR3 regions were amplified from RNA transcripts. A first-round RT-PCR used HTBI primers, followed by a second-round multiplex PCR. TCRdb recomputed calls from the multiplex PCR reads with MiXCR, one row per CDR3 protein. The table records about 620,000 distinct CDR3 sequences, 22% of them present only once. Overall study findings and caveats: Most expanded thyroid clonotypes above 0.001 frequency also appeared in blood.

The TCR was taken from a woman aged 18 to 35 with stable Graves' hyperthyroidism. Some clones in this sample may be carry-over from other donors' samples. Sequencing input: peripheral blood. The chain is built from TRBV6-8 and TRBJ2-7; TRBD1 aligns across 12 bases. For the CDR3, the DNA is TGTGCCAGCAGAGCCGGGACAGGGGGCGATTATGATCTTTGGGAGCAGTACTTC. Translation gives CASRAGTGGDYDLWEQYF.